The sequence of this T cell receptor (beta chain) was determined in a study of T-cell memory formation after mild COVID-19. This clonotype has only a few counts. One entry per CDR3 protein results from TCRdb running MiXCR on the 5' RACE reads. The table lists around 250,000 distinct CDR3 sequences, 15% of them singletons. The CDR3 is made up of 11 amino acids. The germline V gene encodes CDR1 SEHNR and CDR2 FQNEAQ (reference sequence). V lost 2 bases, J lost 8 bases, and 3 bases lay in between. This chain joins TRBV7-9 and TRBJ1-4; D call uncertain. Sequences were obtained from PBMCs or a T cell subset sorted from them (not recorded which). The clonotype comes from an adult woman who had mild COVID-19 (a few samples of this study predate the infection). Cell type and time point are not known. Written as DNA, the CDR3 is TGTGCCAGCAGCTTATCCGAAAAACTGTTTTTT. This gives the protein CASSLSEKLFF.